These 5 T cell receptor beta chains were sequenced from one sample in a study of Ad26.COV2.S vaccination and SARS-CoV-2 variants. Clones were sequenced by immunoSEQ multiplex PCR, and TCRdb holds only the in-frame ones, with some missing. The table has about 480,000 clones, roughly nine tenths seen once; the top ten hold roughly 13%. Treatment in this sample: roughly 19 received Ad26.COV2.S at low or high dose, single or two shots; roughly five received placebo; per-sample allocation not given. Collection of samples fell on day 63 after the first vaccine or placebo injection. The sample was peripheral blood, taken in a trial of Ad26.COV2.S vaccine versus placebo. Receptors were obtained from a person between 18 and 65 years old who received the Ad26.COV2.S COVID-19 vaccine or a placebo.

This chain uses TRBV3-1 (or the pseudogene TRBV3-2) with TRBJ2-6; no reliable D call. The CDR3 extends over 18 amino acids. V was clipped by 4 bases and J by 0 bases, with 16 bases between them. CDR1 LGHDT and CDR2 YNNKEL come from the germline V gene (reference sequence). The CDR3 spells CASSPLRPISSGANVLTF. The CDR3 nucleotides are TGTGCCAGCAGCCCGCTTAGGCCAATTAGCTCTGGGGCCAACGTCCTGACTTTC.

The chain combines TRBV15 with TRBJ2-7; D is unresolved. From germline, CDR1 is LNHNV and CDR2 YYDKDF (reference sequence). CDR3 size: 13 residues. Trimming removed 4 bases from V and 2 bases from J, with 9 bases in between. CDR3 in DNA: TGTGCCACCAGCATTGCAGCTGCCTACGAGCAGTACTTC. Its protein product is CATSIAAAYEQYF.

V and J are TRBV9 and TRBJ1-1; D gene uncertain. Germline V gene lookup returns CDR1 SGDLS and CDR2 YYNGEE. V lost 0 bases to trimming and J lost 6 bases, with 9 bases between them. The CDR3 consists of 13 residues. The CDR3 DNA follows: TGTGCCAGCAGCGTAGGTCCGCTGGCTGAAGCTTTCTTT. Encoded protein: CASSVGPLAEAFF.

The CDR3 sequence: CASSEALGTGELFF. The CDR3 DNA reads as TGTGCCAGCAGTGAAGCGCTGGGAACCGGGGAGCTGTTTTTT. The chain links TRBV6-1 to TRBJ2-2; the D is unclear. The ends were cut back, 0 bases at V and 5 bases at J, with 7 bases in the middle. Germline CDR1 and CDR2: MNHNS and SASEGT. The CDR3 runs to 14 residues.

V usage is TRBV6-5 and J usage is TRBJ2-7; D is uncertain. Germline values: CDR1 MNHEY, CDR2 SVGAGI. The CDR3 covers 15 residues. Trimming took 6 bases from V and 4 from J, leaving 19 bases between them. CDR3 coding DNA: TGTGCCAGCAGCCAAACCCTGTTGATGGGATACGAGCAGTACTTC. Translating it yields CASSQTLLMGYEQYF.